This TCR beta chain came from a study of CD8 T cells in ankylosing spondylitis. The study's findings and limits: Within ankylosing spondylitis blood, a TCR beta motif made up of several highly homologous variants appeared to be characteristic. Within matched ankylosing spondylitis synovial fluid, disease-linked clones were reportedly significantly enriched. With a CD8+ phenotype, disease-linked clones were relatively rare in peripheral blood. Certain motif variants had earlier appeared in reactive arthritis synovial fluid and blood.

In TCRdb, the 5' RACE reads were re-called with MiXCR into one record per CDR3 protein. Altogether roughly 700,000 distinct CDR3 sequences are present, 15% to 20% being singletons, with the ten largest covering under 20%. The CDR3 loop spans 15 amino acids. Trimming took off 0 bases at V and 3 bases at J, with 10 bases between the two ends. Germline CDR1 is SGHAT and CDR2 is FQNNGV. As concerns this clonotype: Its specificity is unknown.

The rearrangement uses TRBV11-2 and TRBJ2-3; D possibly uses TRBD1 or TRBD2 (6 bases each). The sample consisted of blood, either unsorted or a sorted T cell fraction (not recorded which). This TCR came from a male donor with ankylosing spondylitis. The CDR3 sequence: CASSLEGGRTDTQYF. CDR3 nucleotides: TGTGCCAGCAGCTTAGAAGGGGGGAGAACAGATACGCAGTATTTT.